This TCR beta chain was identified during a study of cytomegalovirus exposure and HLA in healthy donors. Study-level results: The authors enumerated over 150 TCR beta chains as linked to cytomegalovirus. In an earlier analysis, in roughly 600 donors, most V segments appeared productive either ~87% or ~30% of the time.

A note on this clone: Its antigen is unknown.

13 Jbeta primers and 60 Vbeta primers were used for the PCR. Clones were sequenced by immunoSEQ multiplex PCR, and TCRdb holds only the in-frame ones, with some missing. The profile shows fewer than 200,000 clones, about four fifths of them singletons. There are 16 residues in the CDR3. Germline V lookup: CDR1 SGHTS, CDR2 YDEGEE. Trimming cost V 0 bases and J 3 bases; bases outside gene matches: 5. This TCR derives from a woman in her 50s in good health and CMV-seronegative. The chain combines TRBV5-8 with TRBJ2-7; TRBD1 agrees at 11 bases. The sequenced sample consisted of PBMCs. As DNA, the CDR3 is TGTGCCAGCAGCTTGGCATCCGGGACAGGGGGCTACGAGCAGTACTTC. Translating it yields CASSLASGTGGYEQYF.